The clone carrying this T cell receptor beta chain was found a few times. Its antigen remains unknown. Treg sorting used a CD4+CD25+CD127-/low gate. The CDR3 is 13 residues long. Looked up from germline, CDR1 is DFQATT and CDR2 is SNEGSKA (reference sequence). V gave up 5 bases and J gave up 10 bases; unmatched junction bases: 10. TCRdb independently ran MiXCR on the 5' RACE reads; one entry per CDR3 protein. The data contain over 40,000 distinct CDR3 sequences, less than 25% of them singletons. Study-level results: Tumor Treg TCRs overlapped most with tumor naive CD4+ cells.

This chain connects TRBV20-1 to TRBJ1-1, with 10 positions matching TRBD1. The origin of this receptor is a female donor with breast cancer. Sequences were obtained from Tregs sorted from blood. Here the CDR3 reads CSALRQGARGAFF. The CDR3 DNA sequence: TGCAGTGCTCTTAGACAGGGGGCGCGTGGAGCTTTCTTT.